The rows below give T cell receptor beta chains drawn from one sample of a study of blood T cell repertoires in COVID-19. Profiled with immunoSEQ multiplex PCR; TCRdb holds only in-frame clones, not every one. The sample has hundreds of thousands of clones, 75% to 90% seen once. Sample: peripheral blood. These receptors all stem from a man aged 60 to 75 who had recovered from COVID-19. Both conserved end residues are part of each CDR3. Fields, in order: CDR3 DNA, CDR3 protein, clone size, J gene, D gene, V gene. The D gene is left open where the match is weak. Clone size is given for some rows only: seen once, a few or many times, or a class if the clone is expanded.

TGCGCCAGCAGCAGGGCGGGACAGGGCCGTTTGTATGGCTACACCTTC | CASSRAGQGRLYGYTF | - | TRBJ1-2 | TRBD1 | TRBV5-1
TGCGCCAGCAGCTTAGGAACAGGGGGTTTGATAGATACGCAGTATTTT | CASSLGTGGLIDTQYF | - | TRBJ2-3 | TRBD1 | TRBV5-1
TGCGCCAGCAGCCAGGGGGGGAATCAGTACTTC | CASSQGGNQYF | - | TRBJ2-4 | TRBD2 | TRBV4-1
TGTGCCAGCAGTTTAATGCTAGCGGGGCTGGGAGATACGCAGTATTTT | CASSLMLAGLGDTQYF | - | TRBJ2-3 | TRBD2 | TRBV27
TGTGCCAGCAGCTTCGGAGGAGACTTTCAGTTCTTC | CASSFGGDFQFF | - | TRBJ2-1 | - | TRBV7-9
TGTGCCAGCACCGTGTTGGGGGGGAACACTGAAGCTTTCTTT | CASTVLGGNTEAFF | - | TRBJ1-1 | - | TRBV9
TGTGCCAGCCGAACCGGGGGAGGGGACTATGGCTACACCTTC | CASRTGGGDYGYTF | - | TRBJ1-2 | - | TRBV5-5
TGTGCCATCAGTGGCCAAGGGGGTAATTCACCCCTCCACTTT | CAISGQGGNSPLHF | - | TRBJ1-6 | - | TRBV10-3
TGTGCCAGCATTGGCGACTACGGTGAGCAGTTCTTC | CASIGDYGEQFF | - | TRBJ2-1 | - | TRBV6-5
TGTGCCAGCAGCTTGTTTCGAGGCGGGGCCACAGATACGCAGTATTTT | CASSLFRGGATDTQYF | once | TRBJ2-3 | - | TRBV5-5
TGTGCCAGCAGTGAACAGGGGTCGGGTGGCTACACCTTC | CASSEQGSGGYTF | - | TRBJ1-2 | - | TRBV2
TGTGCCAGCAGCCAAGATTATAGCGGGGGGGCTAACTACAATGAGCAGTTCTTC | CASSQDYSGGANYNEQFF | - | TRBJ2-1 | TRBD2 | TRBV4-2
TGTGCCACCAGTGATGGCACTAGCGGGGGGTCCGCGAACACCGGGGAGCTGTTTTTT | CATSDGTSGGSANTGELFF | - | TRBJ2-2 | TRBD2 | TRBV24-1
TGTGCCTGGAGTAATCAACTAGCGTACAATGAGCAGTTCTTC | CAWSNQLAYNEQFF | - | TRBJ2-1 | TRBD2 | TRBV30
TGTGCCAGCAGCCCAACAGGGGGCCCCTATAATTCACCCCTCCACTTT | CASSPTGGPYNSPLHF | - | TRBJ1-6 | TRBD1 | TRBV27
TGCACCAGCAGCCAAGCAGCCCTGAGGAATGAGCAGTTCTTC | CTSSQAALRNEQFF | - | TRBJ2-1 | - | TRBV1
TGCGCCAGCAGTGCAGGGTTTTACAATGAGCAGTTCTTC | CASSAGFYNEQFF | once | TRBJ2-1 | - | TRBV10-1
TGTGCCAGCAGCCAAGAGACAGGGTCGCGGACTGAAGCTTTCTTT | CASSQETGSRTEAFF | - | TRBJ1-1 | TRBD1 | TRBV14
TGTGCTAGTGGTTTGGTAAAAGGAGGGGGGGTAGCGGCAAACAATGAGCAGTTCTTC | CASGLVKGGGVAANNEQFF | - | TRBJ2-1 | - | TRBV12-5
TGTGCCAGCGGGTTGACTAGCGGGGGTCGCGAGCAGTACTTC | CASGLTSGGREQYF | once | TRBJ2-7 | TRBD2 | TRBV28
TGTGCCAGCAGGACCGTGGGGAGGGGCACTGAAGCTTTCTTT | CASRTVGRGTEAFF | - | TRBJ1-1 | - | TRBV6-5
TGTGCCAGCAGGACCACAGGGTTTGGCTACACCTTC | CASRTTGFGYTF | few | TRBJ1-2 | - | TRBV2
TGTGCCAGCAGCCAAGCGTATCCAGGGCTTGGTAATTCACCCCTCCACTTT | CASSQAYPGLGNSPLHF | - | TRBJ1-6 | - | TRBV3-1/TRBV3-2
TGTGCCAGCTCACCAAAAAGGACAGGGGAAAATTCACCCCTCCACTTT | CASSPKRTGENSPLHF | - | TRBJ1-6 | TRBD1 | TRBV18
TGCGCCAGCAGCTTACAGGGGATCCGAAACAATGAGCAGTTCTTC | CASSLQGIRNNEQFF | - | TRBJ2-1 | TRBD1 | TRBV5-1
TGTGCCAGCTCCCGGACAGGCCGAGGGGGCACTGAAGCTTTCTTT | CASSRTGRGGTEAFF | - | TRBJ1-1 | TRBD1 | TRBV6-5
TGTGCCAGCAGCCTCGCGGGGAACACCGGGGAGCTGTTTTTT | CASSLAGNTGELFF | - | TRBJ2-2 | - | TRBV11-2
TGTGCCAGCAGCTTCGGGGAGACTGAAGCTTTCTTT | CASSFGETEAFF | many | TRBJ1-1 | - | TRBV11-2
TGTGCCAGCAGGCCACCCCCTAGACAGCTTGAAGCTTTCTTT | CASRPPPRQLEAFF | - | TRBJ1-1 | - | TRBV7-2
TGTGCCAGCAGTCGCGGACAGATAGGGATTGAAAAACTGTTTTTT | CASSRGQIGIEKLFF | - | TRBJ1-4 | - | TRBV28
TGTGCCAGCAGCCCCCCAGGGGTCGCGCAGCCCCAGCATTTT | CASSPPGVAQPQHF | few | TRBJ1-5 | - | TRBV27
TGTGCCAGCAGTTTGCAGGGGGATCAGCCCCAGCATTTT | CASSLQGDQPQHF | - | TRBJ1-5 | TRBD1 | TRBV12-3/TRBV12-4
TGTGCCACCAGTGATTCAGAGGGAGACGAGCAGTACTTC | CATSDSEGDEQYF | - | TRBJ2-7 | - | TRBV24-1
TGTGCCAGTTGTCCGGGGAATCAGCCCCAGCATTTT | CASCPGNQPQHF | few | TRBJ1-5 | - | TRBV19
TGCAGCGTTGAAGAGGGACTTGGAAACACCATATATTTT | CSVEEGLGNTIYF | - | TRBJ1-3 | - | TRBV29-1
TGTGCCAGCTCAGGGTTTGGGGCCAACGTCCTGACTTTC | CASSGFGANVLTF | - | TRBJ2-6 | - | TRBV2
TGCGCCAGCAGTGATGGGGGACTAGCGGGGGGGCTCCGAGGTGAGCAGTTCTTC | CASSDGGLAGGLRGEQFF | - | TRBJ2-1 | TRBD2 | TRBV10-1
TGTGCCAGTAGTACCCGACTTAGCGGGGGGGCCGGGGAGACCCAGTACTTC | CASSTRLSGGAGETQYF | - | TRBJ2-5 | TRBD2 | TRBV19
TGTGCCAGCCGGACAGGGGGGAAGCCCCAGCATTTT | CASRTGGKPQHF | - | TRBJ1-5 | TRBD1 | TRBV2
TGTGCCAGCAGCTCCACTAGCGGGGGTGAGCAGTTCTTC | CASSSTSGGEQFF | few | TRBJ2-1 | TRBD2 | TRBV5-8